The clone carrying this TCR beta chain has a handful of counts. Its target is unknown. Primers included in the PCR were 60 Vbeta and 13 Jbeta primers. The method was immunoSEQ multiplex PCR; TCRdb's version includes in-frame clones alone and lacks a portion of them. The sample yields about 160,000 clones, roughly 73% seen once. The CDR3 runs to 12 residues. The V gene's germline CDR1 is SGHVS and CDR2 FNYEAQ. The source of the sample is a study of cytomegalovirus exposure and HLA in healthy donors. The study's findings and limits: A later analysis reportedly identified an Asian-associated ancestry cluster as carrying fewer N-insertions than the roughly 670-donor mean.

The receptor comes from a woman aged 25 to 39 in good health and CMV-seronegative. The chain couples TRBV7-6 to TRBJ2-5; a possible D gene is TRBD1 (5 bases). The last part of the DNA fits TRBJ2-7 better; the J call may be wrong. The sequenced sample consisted of PBMCs. The CDR3 spells CASTTGSYEQYF. The CDR3 coding sequence is TGTGCCAGCACTACAGGTTCCTACGAGCAGTACTTC.